This T cell receptor (beta chain) comes out of a study of cytomegalovirus exposure and HLA in healthy donors (dated by TCRdb to 2015 to 2018). Notes on the research overall: An earlier analysis of roughly 500 of the donors reported roughly 270 Gb of sequence data and 120 million or so unique TCR beta sequences from about 180 million T cells. Around 320 gigabases of sequencing data and approximately 93 million unique TCR sequences were included in an early release covering roughly 600 HLA-typed donors. Of the roughly 390 genotyped donors, less than 85% were placed in the genetic ancestry cluster associated with self-reported Caucasian donors. The aim of the study was to test whether cataloging public T cell receptors could identify signatures of past pathogen exposure. The T cell repertoires of under 750 subjects were profiled by immunosequencing and related to cytomegalovirus serostatus. A separate validation cohort of 100 to 150 different subjects was used in addition to the 666-subject first cohort. To predict cytomegalovirus infection status, the study brought together high-throughput TCR immunosequencing, statistical association of individual TCRs with disease status, and machine learning. A later analysis re-examined previously published TCR beta repertoires from more than 550 donors and added high-resolution HLA genotyping to investigate patterns of TCR occurrence. In the later analysis, no new phenotypic data were used to find candidate immune exposures; instead, reliance was placed on TCR beta sequences and their occurrence across donors. In an earlier analysis of about 590 of the donors, high-throughput TCR beta sequencing was used to judge whether each TCR beta V gene segment behaved as functional or pseudogenic. Donor age, sex, ethnicity and CMV serostatus were compiled alongside the repertoire data. Genome-wide SNP genotypes for about 65% of the 666 donors were used in a later genetic analysis, which treated that subset as a discovery cohort. Every discovery cohort repertoire had been produced on one sequencing platform. Both class I and class II loci were covered by HLA typing, at four-digit resolution. The number of donors typed differed by locus, with about 629-630 for A, B, C, DRB1 and DQB1, around 520 for DQA1, 600 to 610 for DPA1, and around 430 for DPB1. Because of strong linkage in the cohort, roughly five DR-DQ haplotypes were treated as single units for association and clustering. Among some 400 genotyped donors of the cohort, an average of roughly 230,000 unique TCR beta nucleotide sequences was sequenced per donor, of which roughly 18% were non-productive.

The study at large found these results: Linkage disequilibrium might explain the correlated functional status among segregating V segments, but an unknown experimental factor could not be ruled out. Compared with the 666-donor mean, donors in an Asian-associated ancestry cluster had fewer N-insertions in productive TCRs, according to a later genetic analysis. Immune exposure information for the cohort was limited to CMV serostatus. The classifier was reported to diagnose cytomegalovirus status with high specificity and sensitivity in both the original cohort and the validation cohort. A cluster of highly shared sequence variants was judged likely to represent a technical artifact of the sequencing pipeline. In a later analysis, most CMV-associated TCR beta chains were found to appear HLA-restricted, with HLA associations seemingly driven largely by CMV exposure. In an earlier analysis of 587 of the donors, most TCR beta V segments were observed in productive rearrangements about 87% or about 30% of the time, broadly matching IMGT annotations. Presence/absence analyses assumed roughly uniform sequencing depth across donors, an assumption that may not hold. Because some donors lacked HLA typing at each locus, the association tests relied only on the typed subset. Most TCR sequences were observed very rarely across donors, whereas some public TCRs were present in many individuals. Strong co-occurrence of HLA alleles, especially DR and DQ, made assigning TCR associations to individual alleles difficult. V-gene and J-gene trimming of TCR beta chains was associated with a missense DCLRE1C variant in a later genetic analysis, and the association was replicated in an independent cohort. A later analysis found that HLA-associated TCR beta chains were more clonally expanded and had lower generation probabilities than equally common non-associated chains. The authors suggested that the approach could potentially be extended to other disease states and immunological phenotypes. The 87-base-pair reads could not distinguish some IMGT-functional V segments, including TRBV6-2 and TRBV6-3, so those segments were excluded. In vitro tests confirmed that a few of the cytomegalovirus-associated TCR beta chains recognize cytomegalovirus antigens. Because counts were too low, about 15 rarely observed V segments, including chromosome 9 orphons, were left out of the earlier analysis of 587 of the donors. A further reported finding was that TCR beta sequences accurately predicted the HLA-A and HLA-B alleles for most subjects in the first cohort. This cohort had only TCR beta chains sequenced, and the lack of alpha or paired-chain data limited which features could be detected. According to a later analysis, TCR association rates differed among HLA loci, with DRB1 alleles showing the most associated TCRs and HLA-C alleles showing the fewest. At a false discovery rate of 0.05, a later analysis linked 15,000 to 20,000 TCR beta sequences to specific HLA alleles. In the study, approximately 150 TCR beta chains were listed as associated with cytomegalovirus. A later analysis reported that several top co-occurrence clusters appeared linked to parvovirus B19, influenza, CMV and Epstein-Barr virus.

The germline V gene (reference sequence) gives CDR1 as LNHNV and CDR2 as YYDKDF. Including cysteine and phenylalanine, the CDR3 has 15 amino acids. Only the CDR3 DNA is retained, 45 bases long and in frame from the first base. The germline V and J ends show losses of 1 base and 6 bases respectively, and no gene match explains 7 bases of the junction. The cohort consisted of more than 650 healthy bone marrow donors. Cohort members were all nominally healthy when sampled, although unrecorded immune exposures were likely present. The donor tested CMV seronegative, placing the donor among the 350 to 400 seronegative members of the cohort. Each donor provided a peripheral blood sample, and peripheral blood mononuclear cells were used for TCR beta sequencing. Genomic DNA extraction from the blood cell samples was performed with the Qiagen DNeasy Blood Extraction Kit. Library construction relied on the immunoSEQ multiplex PCR assay. For the multiplex PCR, a mixture combining 60 forward primers for TCR Vbeta segments and 13 reverse primers for TCR Jbeta segments was used. Amplification of the CDR3 region of rearranged TCR beta genes was performed with a multiplex PCR assay on genomic DNA. The Illumina HiSeq System was used to sequence the amplified TCR beta libraries as 87-base-pair reads. As for the original processing: In a later analysis, around 80 million unique TCR beta chains were counted across the 666 repertoires, and about 10 million of these chains were shared by at least two donors. Raw reads were error-corrected and collapsed into unique sequences with a nearest-neighbor algorithm that merged closely related sequences to remove PCR and sequencing errors. V, D and J gene segments were assigned by aligning CDR3 sequences to IMGT reference sequences. For a sequence to be retained, at least a six-nucleotide match to both a V gene segment and a J gene segment was required. Rearrangements were classified as productive when the CDR3 lacked stop codons and remained in frame with V and J, and all other rearrangements were classified as non-productive. Following IMGT convention, CDR3 was defined as the stretch from the second conserved V-encoded cysteine to the conserved J-encoded phenylalanine. Sequences without an unambiguous match to a single V gene segment were excluded from the earlier analysis of about 600 of the donors. In an earlier analysis of 450 to 750 of the donors, a V segment was called functional when productive rearrangements were above 56.7%, and segregating when the standard deviation between donors exceeded 5%. A statistical classification framework was developed to diagnose cytomegalovirus status using the catalog of TCR beta chain sequences. In a later analysis, V and J genes were assigned by comparing TCR nucleotide sequences against IMGT/GENE-DB human TR gene sequences. The TCRdist pipeline was used in a later analysis to assign CDR3 sequences and most-parsimonious VDJ recombination scenarios. In a later analysis, each TCR beta chain was defined by its CDR3 amino acid sequence together with its V-gene family, and reads without a unique V-gene family were excluded. To address suspected cross-contamination and a sequencing artifact, a later analysis removed some 620 highly shared, low-generation-probability nucleotide sequences. In a later analysis, a clonal expansion index was calculated for each public chain from normalized within-repertoire ranks of inferred template counts. A later analysis computed generation probabilities with a VDJ recombination model fitted to out-of-frame rearrangements, and checked the results against IGoR. Hypergeometric tests were used in a later analysis to score TCR-TCR, TCR-HLA and TCR-CMV co-occurrence, with a repertoire-size bias correction applied to the TCR pairs. To estimate false discovery rates, a later analysis permuted the HLA or CMV assignments 20 times. A later analysis grouped co-occurring TCRs with DBSCAN, adding TCRdist sequence similarity when clustering within HLA-allele-positive subsets. Co-occurrence clustering excluded repertoires with fewer than 30,000 or more than 120,000 public chains, plus five with anomalous nucleotide sharing. TCRdb carries this immuneACCESS record with in-frame sequences only. Its versions omit some clonotypes, under half of them owing to an unresolved V gene in the studies checked, with the rest unexplained. D and trimming were read from the DNA, whereas the V and J calls and clone size are those reported in that table. The sample includes over 250,000 clones, with about 66% observed a single time. Approximately 2.1% of the sample rests with the top ten.

In regard to this clone: Its antigen is unknown. No clone much larger than this one lies a single base away; base qualities are absent.

The specimen sequenced was PBMCs. This TCR came from a female donor in good health and CMV-seronegative. The chain is assembled from TRBV15 and TRBJ2-3, and 7 bases in between align with TRBD1. The DNA sequence is TGTGCCACCAGCAGAGTAGGGGGCCTCGGGGATACGCAGTATTTT. Its translation reads: CATSRVGGLGDTQYF.